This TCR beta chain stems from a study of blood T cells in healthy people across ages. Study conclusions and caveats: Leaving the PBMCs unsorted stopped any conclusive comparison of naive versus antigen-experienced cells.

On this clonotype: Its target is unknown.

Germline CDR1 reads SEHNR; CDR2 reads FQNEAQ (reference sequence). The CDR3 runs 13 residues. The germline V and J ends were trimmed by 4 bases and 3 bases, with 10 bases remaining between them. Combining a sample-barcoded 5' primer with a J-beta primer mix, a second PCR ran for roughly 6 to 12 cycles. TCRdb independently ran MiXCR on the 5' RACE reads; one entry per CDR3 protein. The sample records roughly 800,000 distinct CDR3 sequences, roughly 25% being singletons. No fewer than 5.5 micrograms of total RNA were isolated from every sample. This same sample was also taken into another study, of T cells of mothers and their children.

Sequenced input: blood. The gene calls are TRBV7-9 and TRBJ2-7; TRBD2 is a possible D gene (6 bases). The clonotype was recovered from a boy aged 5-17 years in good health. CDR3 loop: CASSWGLIYEQYF. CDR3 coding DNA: TGTGCCAGCAGCTGGGGACTGATCTACGAGCAGTACTTC.